This T cell receptor beta chain was identified during a study of T-cell reconstitution after alpha-beta-depleted transplantation in children. The V gene lost 2 bases and the J gene lost 1 base, with 11 bases spanning the gap. The length of the CDR3 is 15 residues. The V gene's germline CDR1 is MGHRA and CDR2 YSYEKL. Unique molecular identifiers were used in preparing the TCRbeta library. TCRdb passed the PCR reads through MiXCR, listing each CDR3 protein once. The table has hundreds of thousands of distinct CDR3 sequences, approximately 17% seen once. This material consisted of PBMCs from the stem cell graft donor, taken from the stem cell graft. The receptor comes from a human donor who donated a stem cell graft to a child with acute myeloid leukemia. V and J are TRBV4-1 and TRBJ1-1; D unclear. The chain's CDR3 is CASSQPSGANTEAFF. The CDR3 coding sequence is TGCGCCAGCAGCCAACCCTCAGGCGCGAACACTGAAGCTTTCTTT.